A selection of T cell receptor beta chains follows, all from one sample in a study of blood T cell repertoires in COVID-19. Libraries were prepared by immunoSEQ multiplex PCR; TCRdb keeps only in-frame clonotypes and omits some of them. The sample has roughly 120,000 clones; around 84% are singletons. Sequencing was carried out using peripheral blood. Receptor source: a woman in her forties with acute or convalescent COVID-19. Each CDR3 is given without its conserved first and last residue.

j_gene | v_gene | CDR3aa
TRBJ2-1 | TRBV3-1/TRBV3-2 | ASRNAGGKF
TRBJ2-4 | TRBV5-4 | ASSLKGEGKNIQY
TRBJ2-3 | TRBV16 | ASSQGQSKDTQY
TRBJ1-2 | TRBV12-3/TRBV12-4 | ASSPQSNYGYT
TRBJ2-2 | TRBV6-4 | ASSGDSGVGELF
TRBJ2-3 | TRBV2 | ASSARVGQY
TRBJ2-3 | TRBV10-3 | AIGGDTQY
TRBJ1-4 | TRBV4-1 | ASSQGQFNEKLF
TRBJ2-1 | TRBV4-1 | ASSRGQGDNEQF
TRBJ1-3 | TRBV5-1 | ASRWDTFSGNTIY
TRBJ1-5 | TRBV18 | ASSLTDGNNQPQH
TRBJ1-2 | TRBV7-8 | ASSPEAMGRGYT
TRBJ2-7 | TRBV7-9 | ASSLAHYEQY
TRBJ2-3 | TRBV11-3 | ASSPRGPDTQY
TRBJ1-5 | TRBV6-4 | ASGSRARGRNQPQH
TRBJ2-1 | TRBV5-1 | ASSPAIRGNYEQF
TRBJ2-7 | TRBV2 | ASSDPGTPYFYEQY
TRBJ1-2 | TRBV9 | ASRQPGRTTNYGYT
TRBJ2-3 | TRBV19 | ASSMQGSDTQY
TRBJ1-3 | TRBV2 | ASRLIQGSGNTIY
TRBJ1-1 | TRBV5-5 | ASSLGIGGVTEAF
TRBJ2-5 | TRBV3-1/TRBV3-2 | ASSQSRGTSGGLETQY
TRBJ2-7 | TRBV29-1 | SVVGQSEQY
TRBJ1-5 | TRBV6-5 | ATGIQGGNQPQH
TRBJ2-7 | TRBV7-2 | ASSLGGGPIEQY
TRBJ1-2 | TRBV19 | ASSNGEWHGYT
TRBJ2-4 | TRBV30 | AWTAGGENIQY
TRBJ2-3 | TRBV18 | ASSPTSGKDTQY
TRBJ2-7 | TRBV9 | ASSAPGQGAYEQY
TRBJ1-3 | TRBV11-2 | ASSQTGSRGNTIY
TRBJ1-1 | TRBV5-1 | ASSLFREAVNTEAF
TRBJ2-3 | TRBV7-2 | ASSLRAGGLY
TRBJ2-3 | TRBV7-8 | ASSLGASGSTDTQY
TRBJ2-1 | TRBV18 | ASSPPRGGGNEQF
TRBJ2-2 | TRBV2 | ASRGSGSSSGELF
TRBJ2-3 | TRBV10-3 | AISPGWLAGSTDTQY
TRBJ2-3 | TRBV7-9 | ASTLLAGSLDTQY
TRBJ1-1 | TRBV12-3/TRBV12-4 | ASRRGANTEAF